Listed here are 10 T cell receptor beta chains from one sample, sequenced in a study of blood T cell repertoires in COVID-19. Data came from immunoSEQ multiplex PCR; TCRdb stores just in-frame clones and leaves some out. The profile covers under 300,000 clones, with 75% to 90% appearing a single time and about 4.5% taken by the ten largest. Material: peripheral blood. The receptors come from a man in his 60s who had recovered from COVID-19.

The rearrangement uses TRBV6-1 and TRBJ1-3; D is unresolved. CDR1 is MNHNS and CDR2 is SASEGT in the germline V gene. This CDR3 is 16 amino acids long. The V and J ends lost 0 bases and 0 bases respectively, with 9 bases between them. The CDR3 region has the DNA TGTGCCAGCAGTGAAGCTTCAGGTCGCTCTGGAAACACCATATATTTT. It codes for CASSEASGRSGNTIYF.

A few counts support this clone. The V and J genes are TRBV2 and TRBJ2-7; D possibly corresponds to TRBD2 (6 bases). The CDR3 has 13 amino acids. The germline CDR1 and CDR2 sequences are SNHLY and FYNNEI. Between the trimmed V and J ends, which lost 5 bases and 2 bases, there was a span of 10 bases. The DNA of the CDR3 is TGTGCCAGCAGTCGGAGGGGACCCTACGAGCAGTACTTC. Its translation: CASSRRGPYEQYF.

This chain connects TRBV6-5 to TRBJ1-1; D perhaps matches TRBD1 (6 bases). The CDR3 is 14 amino acids. V lost 6 bases and J lost 4, with 15 bases in between. Germline V lookup: CDR1 MNHEY, CDR2 SVGAGI. This CDR3 is CASRSRGGGTEAFF. In nucleotides, the CDR3 is TGTGCCAGCAGGAGCAGGGGCGGCGGCACTGAAGCTTTCTTT.

This chain links TRBV11-3 with TRBJ2-1, with a tentative D call TRBD1 (6 bases). V lost 2 bases and J lost 12, with 8 bases in between. CDR1 SGHNT and CDR2 YENEEA come from the germline V gene. This CDR3 contains 11 residues. CDR3 bases: TGTGCCAGCAGCTTACGAGGGGGGCAGTTCTTC. It specifies CASSLRGGQFF.

The chain is built from TRBV11-2 and TRBJ2-7; 7 positions match TRBD2. Germline assignment: CDR1 SGHAT and CDR2 FQNNGV. The CDR3 consists of 14 residues. With 5 bases clipped from V and 6 bases from J, the junction kept 10 bases outside the gene matches. Written as DNA, the CDR3 is TGTGCCAGCAGCAATGAGTGGGGGGGACGCGAGCAGTACTTC. Protein product: CASSNEWGGREQYF.

V and J are TRBV6-5 and TRBJ1-4, with unresolved D. The germline gives CDR1 MNHEY, CDR2 SVGAGI. Trimming cost V 8 bases and J 0 bases, with 13 bases left between them. The CDR3 has 15 amino acids. As DNA, the CDR3 is TGTGCCAGCTCCCGAGCGGCAGCAACTAATGAAAAACTGTTTTTT. This encodes CASSRAAATNEKLFF.

The gene calls are TRBV20-1 and TRBJ1-2; D gene unclear. CDR3 size: 11 residues. The germline V gene has CDR1 DFQATT and CDR2 SNEGSKA (reference sequence). V was pared by 1 base and J by 4 bases, with 4 bases between. The CDR3 region has the DNA TGCAGTGCTAGAGCTTCCTATGGCTACACCTTC. It codes for CSARASYGYTF.

V gene TRBV19 combines with J gene TRBJ1-3; weak D call: TRBD1 (5 bases). The V end was cut by 7 bases, the J end by 0 bases, with 16 bases between. From germline, CDR1 is LNHDA and CDR2 SQIVND (reference sequence). This CDR3 contains 16 residues. CDR3 nucleotide sequence: TGTGCCAGTACCGATCGCAGGGCCAGCTCTGGAAACACCATATATTTT. It encodes CASTDRRASSGNTIYF. Full variable domain (remainder filled in from reference TRBV19 and TRBJ1-3): DGGITQSPKYLFRKEGQNVTLSCEQNLNHDAMYWYRQDPGQGLRLIYYSQIVNDFQKGDIAEGYSVSREKKESFPLTVTSAQKNPTAFYLCASTDRRASSGNTIYFGEGSWLTVV.

The V and J genes are TRBV9 and TRBJ2-7, with 10 bases fitting TRBD2. CDR3 length: 15 residues. Germline CDR1 reads SGDLS; CDR2 reads YYNGEE. V shed 3 bases and J 2 bases; nucleotides not matched to a gene: 5. The DNA for the CDR3 is TGTGCCAGCAGCGCTACTAGCGGGGCCCCCTACGAGCAGTACTTC. It encodes CASSATSGAPYEQYF.

The J gene is TRBJ2-3, the V gene TRBV19; tentative D call: TRBD1 (6 bases). This CDR3 comprises 14 residues. Germline loops: CDR1 LNHDA, CDR2 SQIVND (reference sequence). V lost 8 bases, J lost 5 bases, and 17 bases lay in between. In nucleotides, the CDR3 is TGTGCCAGTTTACAGCAGGGACATGGAGATACGCAGTATTTT. It yields the protein CASLQQGHGDTQYF.